This T cell receptor beta chain was observed in a study of T-cell memory formation after mild COVID-19. Employing constant-segment primers, 5'RACE generated TCR alpha and TCR beta cDNA libraries bearing sample barcodes and UMIs. MiXCR, applied by TCRdb to the 5' RACE reads, yields one record per CDR3 protein. The sample has about 470,000 distinct CDR3 sequences; 20% to 25% are singletons. A few counts support this clonotype. V dropped 3 bases and J dropped 3 bases, with 10 bases sitting between them. Germline CDR1 reads KGHDR; CDR2 reads SFDVKD. The CDR3 length is 14 residues. The sequencing input was PBMCs or a T cell subset sorted from them (not recorded which). This clonotype originated in an adult woman who had mild COVID-19 (a few samples of this study predate the infection). Cell type and time point are not known. The rearrangement uses TRBV24-1 and TRBJ1-2; a weak D match, TRBD1 (6 bases). The CDR3 coding sequence is TGTGCCACCAGTGATAGACAGGAACACTATGGCTACACCTTC. Translation: CATSDRQEHYGYTF.